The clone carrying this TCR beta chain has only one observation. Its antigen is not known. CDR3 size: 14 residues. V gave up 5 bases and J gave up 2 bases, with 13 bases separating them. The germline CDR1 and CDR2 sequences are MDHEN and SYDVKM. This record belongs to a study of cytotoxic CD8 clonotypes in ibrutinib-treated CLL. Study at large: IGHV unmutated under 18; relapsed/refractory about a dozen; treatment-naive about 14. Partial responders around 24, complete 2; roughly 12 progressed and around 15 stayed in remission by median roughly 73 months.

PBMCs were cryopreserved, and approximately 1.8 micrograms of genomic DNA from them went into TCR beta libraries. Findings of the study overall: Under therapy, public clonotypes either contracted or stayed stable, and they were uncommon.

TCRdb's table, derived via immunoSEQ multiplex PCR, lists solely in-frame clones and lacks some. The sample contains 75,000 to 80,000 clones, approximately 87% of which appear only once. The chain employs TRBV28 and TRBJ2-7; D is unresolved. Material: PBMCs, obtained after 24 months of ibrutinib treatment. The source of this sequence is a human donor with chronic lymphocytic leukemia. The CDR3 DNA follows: TGTGCCAGCAGTCCGACCCCAGGAGCCTACGAGCAGTACTTC. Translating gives CASSPTPGAYEQYF.